Presented here are 6 T cell receptor beta chains from one specimen sequenced in a study of CD8+ T cells in alopecia areata. After isolation, RNA underwent reverse transcription to generate cDNA as the sequencing template. Assay used: immunoSEQ multiplex PCR; TCRdb lists only in-frame clones, some missing. This table holds some 200,000 clones, under 60% found once. The sample's treatment: oral pan-JAK inhibitor, 5-10 mg twice daily. The sample here was CD4+ T cells sorted from blood, taken at week 4, from a patient treated with tofacitinib. These receptor sequences come from a human donor with alopecia areata.

This clone was found a few times. The genes are TRBV7-9 and TRBJ2-3; D is unclear. CDR3 size: 14 residues. The V gene's germline CDR1 is SEHNR and CDR2 FQNEAQ (reference sequence). V was cut by 1 base and J by 2 bases, with 7 bases left in between. As DNA, the CDR3 is TGTGCCAGCAGCTTAGGTCGCACCACAGATACGCAGTATTTT. Amino acids: CASSLGRTTDTQYF.

The chain is built from TRBV5-1 and TRBJ1-6, with D maybe TRBD1 (5 bases). CDR3 length: 14 residues. Per germline, CDR1 SGHRS and CDR2 YFSETQ. V lost 0 bases and J 9 bases, leaving 10 bases between the germline ends. CDR3 in amino acids: CASSLGQGASPLHF. Here the CDR3 DNA reads TGCGCCAGCAGCTTGGGGCAGGGAGCTTCACCCCTCCACTTT.

Note on this clone: The same CDR3 arises from other DNA sequences in this sample as well. The V and J genes are TRBV5-1 and TRBJ1-4; no definite D call. Germline values: CDR1 SGHRS, CDR2 YFSETQ. The CDR3 runs 15 residues. Deletions cut 0 bases from V and 0 bases from J, with 6 bases between. This CDR3 is CASSLGRATNEKLFF. CDR3 bases: TGCGCCAGCAGCTTGGGGCGTGCAACTAATGAAAAACTGTTTTTT.

This clone was found many times. The chain couples TRBV7-9 to TRBJ2-3; the D is unclear. Germline loops: CDR1 SEHNR, CDR2 FQNEAQ (reference sequence). This CDR3 region has 13 residues. Trimming removed 1 base from V and 6 bases from J, with 8 bases in between. The DNA of the CDR3 is TGTGCCAGCAGCTTAGGAGCTGGGGATACGCAGTATTTT. Its protein product is CASSLGAGDTQYF.

This clone was counted once. The chain recombines TRBV6-5 with TRBJ2-7; D might be TRBD2 (5 bases). CDR1 MNHEY and CDR2 SVGAGI come from the germline V gene. The CDR3 extends over 13 amino acids. The V and J ends lost 5 bases and 2 bases respectively, with 10 bases between them. In nucleotides, the CDR3 is TGTGCCAGCAGTACGGGATCCACCTACGAGCAGTACTTC. This sequence encodes CASSTGSTYEQYF.

V gene TRBV25-1 combines with J gene TRBJ2-1; tentative D call: TRBD1 (5 bases). Trimming cost V 5 bases and J 0 bases, with 11 bases left between them. The CDR3 is made up of 15 amino acids. Germline values: CDR1 MGHDK, CDR2 SYGVNS. As DNA, the CDR3 is TGTGCCAGCAGTCACCGACAGAGCTCCTACAATGAGCAGTTCTTC. Residues: CASSHRQSSYNEQFF.